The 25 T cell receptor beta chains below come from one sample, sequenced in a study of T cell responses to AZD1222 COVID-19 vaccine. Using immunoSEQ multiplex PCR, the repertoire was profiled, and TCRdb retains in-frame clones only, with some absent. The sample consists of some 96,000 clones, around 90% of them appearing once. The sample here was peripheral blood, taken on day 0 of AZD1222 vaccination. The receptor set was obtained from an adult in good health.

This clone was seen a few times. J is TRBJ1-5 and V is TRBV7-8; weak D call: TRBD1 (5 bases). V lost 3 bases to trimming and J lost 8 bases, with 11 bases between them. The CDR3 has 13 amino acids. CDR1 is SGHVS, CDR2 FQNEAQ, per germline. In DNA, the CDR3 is TGTGCCAGCAGCTTTGGGGGAAGGGAGCCCCAGCATTTT. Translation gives CASSFGGREPQHF. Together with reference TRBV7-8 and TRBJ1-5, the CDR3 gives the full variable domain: GAGVSQSPRYKVAKRGQDVALRCDPISGHVSLFWYQQALGQGPEFLTYFQNEAQLDKSGLPSDRFFAERPEGSVSTLKIQRTQQEDSAVYLCASSFGGREPQHFGDGTRLSIL.

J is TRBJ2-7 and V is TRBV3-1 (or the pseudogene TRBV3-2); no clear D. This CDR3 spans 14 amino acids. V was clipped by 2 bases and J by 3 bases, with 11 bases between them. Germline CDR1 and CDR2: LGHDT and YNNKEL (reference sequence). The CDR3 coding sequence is TGTGCCAGCAGCCAATACAGTAGGAGCTACGAGCAGTACTTC. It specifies CASSQYSRSYEQYF.

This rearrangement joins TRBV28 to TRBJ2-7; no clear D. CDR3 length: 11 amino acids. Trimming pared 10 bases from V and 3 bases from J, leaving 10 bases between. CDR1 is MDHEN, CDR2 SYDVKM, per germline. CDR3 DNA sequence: TGTGCCACATTCGAAAACTACGAGCAGTACTTC. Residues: CATFENYEQYF.

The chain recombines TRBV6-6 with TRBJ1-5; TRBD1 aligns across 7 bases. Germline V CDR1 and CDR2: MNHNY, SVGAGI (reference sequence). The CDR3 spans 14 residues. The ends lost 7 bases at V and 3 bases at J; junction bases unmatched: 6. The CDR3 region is CASTPGQNNQPQHF. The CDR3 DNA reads TGTGCCAGCACTCCGGGACAGAACAATCAGCCCCAGCATTTT.

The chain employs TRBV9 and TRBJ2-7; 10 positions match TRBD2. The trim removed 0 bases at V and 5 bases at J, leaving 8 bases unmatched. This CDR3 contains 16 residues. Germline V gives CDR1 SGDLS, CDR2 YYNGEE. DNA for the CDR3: TGTGCCAGCAGCGTAGGACCTAGCGGGAGAGTCGACGAGCAGTACTTC. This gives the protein CASSVGPSGRVDEQYF.

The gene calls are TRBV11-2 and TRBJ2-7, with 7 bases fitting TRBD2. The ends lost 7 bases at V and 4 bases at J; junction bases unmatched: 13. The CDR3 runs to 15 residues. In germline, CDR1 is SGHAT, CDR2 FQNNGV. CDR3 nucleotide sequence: TGTGCCAGCAACCGGGATCTAGCGGCTAGGTACGAGCAGTACTTC. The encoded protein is CASNRDLAARYEQYF.

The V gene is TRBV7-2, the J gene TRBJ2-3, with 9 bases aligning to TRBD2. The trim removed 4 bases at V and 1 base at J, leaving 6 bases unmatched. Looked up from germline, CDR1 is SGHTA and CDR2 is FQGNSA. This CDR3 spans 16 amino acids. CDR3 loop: CASSSGIAGGTDTQYF. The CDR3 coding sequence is TGTGCCAGCAGCTCCGGAATAGCGGGGGGCACAGATACGCAGTATTTT.

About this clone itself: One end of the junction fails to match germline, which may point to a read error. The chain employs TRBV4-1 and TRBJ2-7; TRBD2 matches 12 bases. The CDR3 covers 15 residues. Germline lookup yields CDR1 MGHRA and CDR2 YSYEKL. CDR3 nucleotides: TGCGCCAGCAGCCAAGCGGGAGCTAGCGGGAGGGCCTGGTTCTTC. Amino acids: CASSQAGASGRAWFF.

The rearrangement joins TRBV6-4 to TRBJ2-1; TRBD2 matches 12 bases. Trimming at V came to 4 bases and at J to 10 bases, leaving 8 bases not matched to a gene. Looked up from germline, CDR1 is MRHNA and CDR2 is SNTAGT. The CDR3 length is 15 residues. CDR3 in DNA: TGTGCCAGCAGTGTGACTAGCGGGAGCTCGGGGGAGCAGTTCTTC. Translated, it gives CASSVTSGSSGEQFF.

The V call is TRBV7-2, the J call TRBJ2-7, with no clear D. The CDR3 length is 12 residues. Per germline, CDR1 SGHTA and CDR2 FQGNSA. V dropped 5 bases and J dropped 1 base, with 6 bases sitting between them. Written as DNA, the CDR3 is TGTGCCAGCAGCCAAAATTCCTACGAGCAGTACTTC. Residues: CASSQNSYEQYF. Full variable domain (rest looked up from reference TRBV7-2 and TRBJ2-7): GAGVSQSPSNKVTEKGKDVELRCDPISGHTALYWYRQSLGQGLEFLIYFQGNSAPDKSGLPSDRFSAERTGGSVSTLTIQRTQQEDSAVYLCASSQNSYEQYFGPGTRLTVT.

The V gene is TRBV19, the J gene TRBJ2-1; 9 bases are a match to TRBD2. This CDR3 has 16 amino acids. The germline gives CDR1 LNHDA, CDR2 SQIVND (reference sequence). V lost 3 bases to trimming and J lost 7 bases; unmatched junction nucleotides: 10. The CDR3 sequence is CASSISAGGLANEQFF. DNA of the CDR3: TGTGCCAGTAGTATCTCGGCGGGAGGGCTAGCAAATGAGCAGTTCTTC.

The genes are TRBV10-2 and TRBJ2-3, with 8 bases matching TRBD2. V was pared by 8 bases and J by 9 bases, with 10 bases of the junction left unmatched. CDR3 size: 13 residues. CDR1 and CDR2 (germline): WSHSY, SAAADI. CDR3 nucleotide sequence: TGCGCCAGCCGAGCGGGAGCCGAGAGGACGCAGTATTTT. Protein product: CASRAGAERTQYF.

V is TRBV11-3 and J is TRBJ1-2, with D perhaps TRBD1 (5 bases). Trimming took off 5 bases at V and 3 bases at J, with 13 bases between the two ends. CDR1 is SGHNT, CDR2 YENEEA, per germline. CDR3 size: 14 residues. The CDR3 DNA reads TGTGCCAGCAGCCCAACCCCGGGACACTATGGCTACACCTTC. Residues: CASSPTPGHYGYTF.

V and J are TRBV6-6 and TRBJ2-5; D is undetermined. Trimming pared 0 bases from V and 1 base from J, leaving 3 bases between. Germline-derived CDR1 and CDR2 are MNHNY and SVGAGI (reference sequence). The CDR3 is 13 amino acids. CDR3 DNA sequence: TGTGCCAGCAGTTACTCCCCCCAAGAGACCCAGTACTTC. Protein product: CASSYSPQETQYF.

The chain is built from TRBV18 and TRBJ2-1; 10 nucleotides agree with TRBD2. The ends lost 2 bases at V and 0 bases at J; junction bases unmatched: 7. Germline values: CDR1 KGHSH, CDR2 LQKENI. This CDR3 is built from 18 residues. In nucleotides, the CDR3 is TGTGCCAGCTCACCATGGACTAGCGGAGGAAGCTCCTACAATGAGCAGTTCTTC. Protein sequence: CASSPWTSGGSSYNEQFF.

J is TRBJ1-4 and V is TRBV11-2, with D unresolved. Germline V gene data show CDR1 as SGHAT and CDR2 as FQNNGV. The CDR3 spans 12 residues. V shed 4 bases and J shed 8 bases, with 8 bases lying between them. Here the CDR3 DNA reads TGTGCCAGCAGCTCCCTCGGGGAAAAACTGTTTTTT. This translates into CASSSLGEKLFF.

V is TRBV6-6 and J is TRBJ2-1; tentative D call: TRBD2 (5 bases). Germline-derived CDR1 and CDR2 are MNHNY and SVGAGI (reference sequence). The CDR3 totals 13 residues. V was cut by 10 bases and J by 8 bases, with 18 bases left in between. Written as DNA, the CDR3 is TGTGCCACCAAAATCGGAGGTGGCGATGAGCAGTTCTTC. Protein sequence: CATKIGGGDEQFF.

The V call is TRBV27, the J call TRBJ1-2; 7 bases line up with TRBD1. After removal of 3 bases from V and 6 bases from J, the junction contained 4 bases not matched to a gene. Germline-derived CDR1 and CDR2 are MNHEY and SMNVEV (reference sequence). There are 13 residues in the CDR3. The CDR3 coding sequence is TGTGCCAGCAGTTTCTACACAGGGGATGGCTACACCTTC. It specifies CASSFYTGDGYTF.

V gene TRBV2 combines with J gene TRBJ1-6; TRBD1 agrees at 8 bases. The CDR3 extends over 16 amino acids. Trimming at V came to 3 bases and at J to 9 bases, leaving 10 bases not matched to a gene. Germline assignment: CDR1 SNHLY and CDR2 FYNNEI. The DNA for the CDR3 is TGTGCCAGCAGTGATCAGGGGGCGATAGTCGGTTCACCCCTCCACTTT. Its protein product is CASSDQGAIVGSPLHF.

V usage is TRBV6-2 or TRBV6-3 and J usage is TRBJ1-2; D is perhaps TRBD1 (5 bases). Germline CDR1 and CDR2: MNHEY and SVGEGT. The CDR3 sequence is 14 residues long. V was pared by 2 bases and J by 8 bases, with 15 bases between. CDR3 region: CASSYPARQPGYTF. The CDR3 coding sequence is TGTGCCAGCAGTTACCCGGCCCGACAGCCAGGCTACACCTTC.

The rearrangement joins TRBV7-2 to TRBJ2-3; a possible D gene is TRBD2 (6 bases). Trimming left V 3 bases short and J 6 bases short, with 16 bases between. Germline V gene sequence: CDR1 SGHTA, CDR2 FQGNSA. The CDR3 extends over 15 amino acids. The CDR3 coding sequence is TGTGCCAGCAGCTTCGGCGGGAATGGTTTTGATACGCAGTATTTT. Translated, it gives CASSFGGNGFDTQYF.

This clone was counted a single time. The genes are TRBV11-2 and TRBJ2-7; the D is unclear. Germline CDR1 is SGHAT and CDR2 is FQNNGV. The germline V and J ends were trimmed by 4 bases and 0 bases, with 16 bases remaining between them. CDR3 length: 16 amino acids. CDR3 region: CASSYPGRWSSYEQYF. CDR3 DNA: TGTGCCAGCAGCTACCCCGGCAGGTGGAGCTCCTACGAGCAGTACTTC.

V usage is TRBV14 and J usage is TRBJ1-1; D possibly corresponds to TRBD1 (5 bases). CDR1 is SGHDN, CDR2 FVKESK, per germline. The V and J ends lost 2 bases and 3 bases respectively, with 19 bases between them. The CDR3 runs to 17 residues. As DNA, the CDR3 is TGTGCCAGCAGCCAATTTCGGGAGAGGACACGCGACACTGAAGCTTTCTTT. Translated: CASSQFRERTRDTEAFF.

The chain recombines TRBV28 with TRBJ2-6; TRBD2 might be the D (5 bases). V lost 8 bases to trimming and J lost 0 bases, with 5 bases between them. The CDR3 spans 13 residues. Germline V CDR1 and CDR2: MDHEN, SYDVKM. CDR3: CASRDSGANVLTF. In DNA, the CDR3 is TGTGCCAGCCGGGACTCTGGGGCCAACGTCCTGACTTTC.

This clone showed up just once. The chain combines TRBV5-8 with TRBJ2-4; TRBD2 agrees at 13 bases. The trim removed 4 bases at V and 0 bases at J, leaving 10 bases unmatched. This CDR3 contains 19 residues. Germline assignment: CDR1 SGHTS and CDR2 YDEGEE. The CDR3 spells CASSQGLAGSRLAKNIQYF. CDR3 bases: TGTGCCAGCAGCCAGGGACTAGCGGGGTCGAGACTAGCCAAAAACATTCAGTACTTC.